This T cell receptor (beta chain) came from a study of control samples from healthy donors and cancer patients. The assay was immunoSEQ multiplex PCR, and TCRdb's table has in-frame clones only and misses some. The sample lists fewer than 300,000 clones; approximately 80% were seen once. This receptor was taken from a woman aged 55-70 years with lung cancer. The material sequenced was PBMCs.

CDR3 coding DNA: TGCGCCAGCAGCTTGGCCGGGACAGGGGGCGAGGGCACTGAAGCTTTCTTT. Protein sequence: CASSLAGTGGEGTEAFF. V usage is TRBV5-1 and J usage is TRBJ1-1, with 12 positions matching TRBD1. With V trimmed by 0 bases and J by 4 bases, 7 bases remained unmatched. CDR1 SGHRS and CDR2 YFSETQ come from the germline V gene. CDR3 length equals 17 residues.